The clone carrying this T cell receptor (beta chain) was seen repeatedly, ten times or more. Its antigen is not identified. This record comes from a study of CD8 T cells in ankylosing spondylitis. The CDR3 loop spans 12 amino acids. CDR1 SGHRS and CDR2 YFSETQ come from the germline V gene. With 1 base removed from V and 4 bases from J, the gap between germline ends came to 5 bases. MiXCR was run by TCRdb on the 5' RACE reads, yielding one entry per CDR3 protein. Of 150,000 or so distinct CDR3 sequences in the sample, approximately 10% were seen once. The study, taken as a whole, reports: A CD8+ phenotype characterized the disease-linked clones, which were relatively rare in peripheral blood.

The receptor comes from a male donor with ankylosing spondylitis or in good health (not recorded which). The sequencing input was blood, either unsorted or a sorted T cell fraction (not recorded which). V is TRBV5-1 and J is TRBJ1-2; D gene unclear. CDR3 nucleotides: TGCGCCAGCAGCTTGAGCAGCTATGGCTACACCTTC. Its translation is CASSLSSYGYTF. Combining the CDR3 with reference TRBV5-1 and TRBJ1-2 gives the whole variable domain KAGVTQTPRYLIKTRGQQVTLSCSPISGHRSVSWYQQTPGQGLQFLFEYFSETQRNKGNFPGRFSGRQFSNSRSEMNVSTLELGDSALYLCASSLSSYGYTFGSGTRLTVV.